The 5 T cell receptor beta chains reported below all come from one sample, sequenced in a study of T cells in Graves' hyperthyroidism and ophthalmopathy. The source material, RNA transcripts, was used to amplify TCR beta CDR3 regions. In the first-round RT-PCR of the TCR CDR3, the HTBI primer set was used. TCRdb re-analysed the multiplex PCR reads in MiXCR, keeping a single row per CDR3 protein. There are approximately 100,000 distinct CDR3 sequences in the sample; over 45% occur only once, and about a quarter lies in the top ten. Input material: blood. The receptors shown here come from a man in his forties with Graves' hyperthyroidism.

Of note for this clonotype: Given a much more abundant clone one base away, this may be a read error. The chain combines TRBV6-2 or TRBV6-3 with TRBJ1-1; 10 bases align to TRBD1. The junction had 8 bases not matched to a gene; V was cut back by 6 bases and J by 4 bases. The CDR3 has 15 residues. Per the germline V gene, CDR1 is MNHEY and CDR2 is SVGEGT. CDR3 in DNA: TGTGCCAGCAGCAATCGACAGGGGGCGAGCACTGAAGCTTTCTTT. Amino acids: CASSNRQGASTEAFF.

V and J are TRBV15 and TRBJ1-1, with D unclear. Trimming cost V 1 base and J 8 bases, with 11 bases left between them. The CDR3 covers 13 residues. Germline CDR1 LNHNV, CDR2 YYDKDF (reference sequence). This CDR3 reads CATSRVHGREAFF. In nucleotides, the CDR3 is TGTGCCACCAGCAGAGTTCACGGTCGGGAAGCTTTCTTT.

This chain links TRBV12-3 or TRBV12-4 with TRBJ2-5, with D uncertain. The V end was cut by 2 bases, the J end by 9 bases, with 13 bases between. CDR3 length equals 13 residues. As DNA, the CDR3 is TGTGCCAGCAGTTTACGGAACAATCAGCCCCAGTACTTC. Its protein product is CASSLRNNQPQYF.

Concerning this clonotype itself: A read error may explain this, as a much larger clone is one base away. The CDR3 sequence is CSARTRTEGYEQYF. The CDR3 DNA reads as TGCAGTGCTAGAACGCGGACAGAGGGGTACGAGCAGTACTTC. The V gene is TRBV20-1, the J gene TRBJ2-7; the D gene is possibly TRBD1 (6 bases). Looked up from germline, CDR1 is DFQATT and CDR2 is SNEGSKA (reference sequence). V lost 2 bases, J lost 4 bases, and 15 bases lay in between. CDR3 length equals 14 residues.

The chain couples TRBV20-1 to TRBJ2-1, with D possibly being TRBD2 (6 bases). Per the germline V gene, CDR1 is DFQATT and CDR2 is SNEGSKA (reference sequence). Between the trimmed V and J ends, which lost 2 bases and 6 bases, there was a span of 11 bases. The CDR3 contains 13 residues. The CDR3 loop is CSARLASVNEQFF. The CDR3 DNA reads TGCAGTGCTAGATTGGCTAGCGTCAATGAGCAGTTCTTC.